Below, 18 T cell receptor beta chains from the same sample are listed, as sequenced in a study of cytomegalovirus exposure and HLA in healthy donors. The PCR contained 60 Vbeta and 13 Jbeta primers. The data were produced by immunoSEQ multiplex PCR, yet TCRdb's version contains in-frame clones alone and is incomplete. The sample records 55,000 to 90,000 clones, around 81% being singletons. Material for sequencing was PBMCs. The origin of the receptors is a man aged 45-65 years in good health and CMV-seronegative.

This chain uses TRBV2 with TRBJ1-1; D not certain. Germline CDR1 SNHLY, CDR2 FYNNEI. Trimming took 7 bases from V and 2 from J, leaving 17 bases between them. This CDR3 has 15 amino acids. The CDR3 DNA sequence: TGTGCCAGCACCGGAGAGAGCATACGTAACACTGAAGCTTTCTTT. It encodes CASTGESIRNTEAFF. Full variable domain (missing parts from reference TRBV2 and TRBJ1-1): EPEVTQTPSHQVTQMGQEVILRCVPISNHLYFYWYRQILGQKVEFLVSFYNNEISEKSEIFDDQFSVERPDGSNFTLKIRSTKLEDSAMYFCASTGESIRNTEAFFGQGTRLTVV.

This clone has just a few counts. V usage is TRBV13 and J usage is TRBJ2-7, with a possible D match to TRBD1 (5 bases). In germline, CDR1 is PRHDT, CDR2 FYEKMQ (reference sequence). With 0 bases removed from V and 6 bases from J, the gap between germline ends came to 12 bases. The CDR3 is 14 residues long. The chain's CDR3 is CASSLGYRNGEQYF. The CDR3 DNA reads as TGTGCCAGCAGCTTAGGCTACAGGAATGGCGAGCAGTACTTC.

The gene calls are TRBV5-1 and TRBJ1-6, with TRBD1 as a possible D gene (6 bases). With 3 bases removed from V and 8 bases from J, the gap between germline ends came to 9 bases. Germline values: CDR1 SGHRS, CDR2 YFSETQ. The CDR3 consists of 13 residues. As DNA, the CDR3 is TGCGCCAGCAGCTCGGACAGCCATTCACCCCTCCACTTT. Translated: CASSSDSHSPLHF.

In regard to this clone: The junction does not match germline at one end; this may be a read error. The chain has TRBV7-9 and TRBJ2-1, with D maybe TRBD2 (7 bases). Germline loops: CDR1 SEHNR, CDR2 FQNEAQ (reference sequence). The CDR3 covers 12 residues. DNA for the CDR3: TGTTCCAGCAGCCGGGGGGCGAATGAGCAGTTCTTC. Translating it yields CSSSRGANEQFF.

The chain is built from TRBV28 and TRBJ2-1; the match to TRBD1 covers 11 bases. V gave up 5 bases and J gave up 4 bases; unmatched junction bases: 7. Germline V gene data show CDR1 as MDHEN and CDR2 as SYDVKM. This CDR3 is 16 amino acids long. The CDR3 protein is CASSTAGTGGYNEQFF. In nucleotides, the CDR3 is TGTGCCAGCAGTACCGCCGGGACAGGGGGATACAATGAGCAGTTCTTC.

This sequence joins TRBV7-8 and TRBJ1-2; D not certain. Trimming removed 5 bases at V and 3 bases at J, with 22 bases between. Per the germline V gene, CDR1 is SGHVS and CDR2 is FQNEAQ. The length of the CDR3 is 17 residues. In nucleotides, the CDR3 is TGTGCCAGCAGCATCCACCACCCATATCGGGATGACTATGGCTACACCTTC. Translating gives CASSIHHPYRDDYGYTF.

This clone was counted once. This chain uses TRBV15 with TRBJ2-3; 13 positions match TRBD2. The trim removed 5 bases at V and 7 bases at J, leaving 6 bases unmatched. Germline CDR1 is LNHNV and CDR2 is YYDKDF (reference sequence). The CDR3 is made up of 15 amino acids. The CDR3 nucleotides read TGTGCCACCAGCTCCGGGACTAGCGGGATTTATACGCAGTATTTT. As protein: CATSSGTSGIYTQYF. Full variable domain (missing parts from reference TRBV15 and TRBJ2-3): DAMVIQNPRYQVTQFGKPVTLSCSQTLNHNVMYWYQQKSSQAPKLLFHYYDKDFNNEADTPDNFQSRRPNTSFCFLDIRSPGLGDTAMYLCATSSGTSGIYTQYFGPGTRLTVL.

The J gene is TRBJ1-2, the V gene TRBV5-6; D is perhaps TRBD1 (6 bases). The CDR3 extends over 14 amino acids. The germline V gene encodes CDR1 SGHDT and CDR2 YYEEEE. V lost 4 bases to trimming and J lost 4 bases, with 14 bases between them. CDR3 nucleotide sequence: TGTGCCAGCAGCGTCTTGGACAGTCCCTATGGCTACACCTTC. Translated: CASSVLDSPYGYTF.

This clone was detected only a few times. This chain uses TRBV7-9 with TRBJ2-1; tentatively, D is TRBD1 (5 bases). The V gene's germline CDR1 is SEHNR and CDR2 FQNEAQ (reference sequence). Trimming stripped 6 bases from V and 8 bases from J, with 11 bases between. The CDR3 extends over 12 amino acids. In DNA form, the CDR3 reads TGTGCCAGCAGTCAGGGTTCGGATGAGCAGTTCTTC. Encoded protein: CASSQGSDEQFF.

The V call is TRBV6-5, the J call TRBJ1-1, with D perhaps matching TRBD1 (5 bases). The V and J ends lost 0 bases and 4 bases respectively, with 9 bases between them. CDR3 length equals 14 residues. Germline V gene lookup returns CDR1 MNHEY and CDR2 SVGAGI. The CDR3 sequence: CASSYSWGGTEAFF. The CDR3, as DNA: TGTGCCAGCAGTTACTCGTGGGGGGGCACTGAAGCTTTCTTT.

The rearrangement joins TRBV6-5 to TRBJ1-1, with 7 bases aligning to TRBD1. This CDR3 region has 14 residues. Trimming took 6 bases from V and 1 from J; bases not matched to a gene: 5. CDR1 is MNHEY and CDR2 is SVGAGI in the germline V gene. In DNA form, the CDR3 reads TGTGCCAGCAGGGTGGGACAGCAGAACACTGAAGCTTTCTTT. Translation: CASRVGQQNTEAFF.

V gene TRBV7-3 combines with J gene TRBJ2-2, with TRBD2 matching 9 bases. The J segment lost 4 bases and the V segment lost 0 bases, leaving 3 bases of the junction unmatched. CDR1 and CDR2 (germline): SGHTA, FQGTGA. The CDR3 consists of 16 residues. Here the CDR3 DNA reads TGTGCCAGCAGCTTAACAGCGACTAGCGGCACCGGGGAGCTGTTTTTT. Translation gives CASSLTATSGTGELFF.

The chain employs TRBV7-9 and TRBJ1-1, with 9 bases that match TRBD1. The CDR3 is 18 residues long. Germline V gene lookup returns CDR1 SEHNR and CDR2 FQNEAQ (reference sequence). Trimming removed 2 bases from V and 1 base from J; junction bases left unmatched: 11. The CDR3 region has the DNA TGTGCCAGCAGCTTACCCCAACCGGGACAGGGACCGAACACTGAAGCTTTCTTT. It yields the protein CASSLPQPGQGPNTEAFF.

This clone was picked up one time. This chain connects TRBV7-2 to TRBJ2-7; 7 positions agree with TRBD1. Germline-derived CDR1 and CDR2 are SGHTA and FQGNSA. The V gene end was trimmed by 5 bases and the J gene end by 6 bases; junction bases not matched to a gene: 13. The CDR3 sequence is 15 residues long. DNA of the CDR3: TGTGCCAGCAGCGGAGACAGGGTACTGTCGGGCGAGCAGTACTTC. Translated: CASSGDRVLSGEQYF.

This clone was picked up a small number of times. The V call is TRBV7-8, the J call TRBJ2-4, with D possibly matching TRBD2 (5 bases). The CDR3 has 15 amino acids. Germline lookup yields CDR1 SGHVS and CDR2 FQNEAQ. V was pared by 3 bases and J by 6 bases, with 15 bases between. CDR3 sequence: CASSFARALGNIQYF. The CDR3 nucleotides are TGTGCCAGCAGCTTCGCGAGGGCCCTCGGAAACATTCAGTACTTC.

This clone is a singleton in its sample. The chain joins TRBV5-1 to TRBJ2-7, with 10 bases that match TRBD1. The length of the CDR3 is 13 residues. In germline, CDR1 is SGHRS, CDR2 YFSETQ. V shed 6 bases, J shed 2 bases, and the junction held 2 bases outside the gene matches. The CDR3 DNA reads TGCGCCAGCACGACAGGGGGCGCCTACGAGCAGTACTTC. Its translation: CASTTGGAYEQYF.

Only a few counts were recorded for this clone. The chain uses TRBV2 and TRBJ1-4; D call uncertain. Germline-derived CDR1 and CDR2 are SNHLY and FYNNEI. The V end was cut by 4 bases, the J end by 7 bases, with 10 bases between. This CDR3 is 13 amino acids long. This chain's CDR3 is CASSASRSEKLFF. For the CDR3, the DNA is TGTGCCAGCAGTGCTAGCAGGAGTGAAAAACTGTTTTTT.

CDR3 bases: TGTGCCTGTGAGGTGAACACTGAAGCTTTCTTT. Translation: CACEVNTEAFF. The chain carries TRBV30 and TRBJ1-1; D is uncertain. Germline loops: CDR1 GTSNPN, CDR2 SVGIG (reference sequence). The V and J ends lost 6 bases and 0 bases respectively, with 5 bases between them. The CDR3 consists of 11 residues.